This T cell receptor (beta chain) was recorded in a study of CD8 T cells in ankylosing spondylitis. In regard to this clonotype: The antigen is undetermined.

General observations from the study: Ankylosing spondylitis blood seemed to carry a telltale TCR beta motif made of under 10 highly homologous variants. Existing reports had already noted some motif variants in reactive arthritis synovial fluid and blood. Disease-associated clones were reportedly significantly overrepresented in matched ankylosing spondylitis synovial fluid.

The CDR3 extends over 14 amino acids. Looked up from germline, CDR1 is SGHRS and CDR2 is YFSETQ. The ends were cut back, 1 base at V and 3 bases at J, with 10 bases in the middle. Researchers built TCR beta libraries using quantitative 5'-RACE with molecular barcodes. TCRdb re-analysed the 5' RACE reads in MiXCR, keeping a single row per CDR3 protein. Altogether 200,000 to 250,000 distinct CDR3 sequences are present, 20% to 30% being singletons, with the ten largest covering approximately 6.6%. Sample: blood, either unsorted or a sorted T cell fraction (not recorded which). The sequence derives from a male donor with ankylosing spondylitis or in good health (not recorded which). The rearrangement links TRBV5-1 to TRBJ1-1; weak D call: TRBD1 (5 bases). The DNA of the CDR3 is TGCGCCAGCAGCTTGATAGGGGCGGACACTGAAGCTTTCTTT. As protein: CASSLIGADTEAFF.